This T cell receptor beta chain appears in the sequencing data of a study of shared clonotypes between healthy human individuals. In the study overall: Three plates were used per donor for CD4 naive, three for CD4 memory, two for CD8 naive and one for CD8 memory.

General study findings and limits: In the sorted subsets, rarefaction showed sequencing was incomplete despite large depth. Tissue TCR repertoires likely differ from these blood-only repertoires.

Worth noting for this clone: The antigen is not known.

Naive CD8 cells comprised CD45RO-negative, CCR7-positively selected cells, excluding terminally differentiated effector memory CD45RA+ cells. Germline V gene sequence: CDR1 LGHNA, CDR2 YSLEER. The V end lost 4 bases, the J end lost 5 bases, and 12 bases lay between the germline ends. The length of the CDR3 is 14 residues. The assay was immunoSEQ multiplex PCR, and TCRdb's table has in-frame clones only and misses some. The table has about 2.1 million clones, roughly 95% seen once. The sample was naive CD8+ T cells from PBMCs. This TCR was recovered from a man aged 18 to 30 in good health. Some clones in this sample may be carry-over from other donors' samples. The rearrangement uses TRBV4-3 and TRBJ1-5, with D tentatively TRBD1 (5 bases). The CDR3 region is CASSRTWGDQPQHF. The CDR3 nucleotides are TGCGCCAGCAGCCGGACGTGGGGCGATCAGCCCCAGCATTTT.